This TCR beta chain emerged from a study of vaccination and CD4 T cells after COVID-19. Study information: Convalescent donors totaled six males and four females, including two who were Hispanic.

This clonotype came up a few times. Its antigen is still unknown. Cultured CD4+ T cells had their DNA profiled by the Oncomine TCR Beta short-read assay. Genomic DNA was isolated from CD4+ T cells that had been cultured. MiXCR was run by TCRdb on the PCR reads, yielding one entry per CDR3 protein. The sample includes more than 9,000 distinct CDR3 sequences, roughly 67% of them seen just once. This CDR3 comprises 15 residues. The V end was cut by 5 bases, the J end by 0 bases, with 11 bases between. Treatment described: approximately nine-day PBMC culture with coronavirus spike peptide pools or control peptides (ViraFEST assay). Peptide pool stimulation in ViraFEST expanded antigen-specific T cells, whose TCRs were then sequenced.

The chain carries TRBV12-3 or TRBV12-4 and TRBJ1-5, with D perhaps matching TRBD1 (5 bases). The TCR originated in a human donor who had recovered from COVID-19. The sequencing sample was made of CD4+ T cells from blood, cultured in vitro. The CDR3 spells CASSLTGYSNQPQHF. The CDR3 DNA reads TGTGCCAGCAGTCTCACAGGCTATAGCAATCAGCCCCAGCATTTT.